This TCR beta chain was captured in a study of blood T cell repertoires in COVID-19. Study overall: In each case, the material was cDNA or gDNA derived from T cells, B-cell-depleted T cells, or PBMCs.

Germline CDR1 reads SGHAT; CDR2 reads FQNNGV. The CDR3 consists of 15 residues. The V end was cut by 0 bases, the J end by 8 bases, with 14 bases between. The protocol was immunoSEQ multiplex PCR, while the TCRdb copy is restricted to in-frame clones and leaves out a portion. This table has roughly 250,000 clones, approximately 90% appearing once. Input material: peripheral blood. The clonotype originates from a middle-aged woman with acute or convalescent COVID-19. The rearrangement uses TRBV11-2 and TRBJ2-4, with D possibly being TRBD1 (5 bases). CDR3 sequence reads: CASSLEDSPGYIQYF. CDR3 nucleotide sequence: TGTGCCAGCAGCTTAGAAGACAGCCCAGGGTACATTCAGTACTTC.